A single sample gave rise to the 21 T cell receptor beta chains below, sequenced in a study of cytomegalovirus exposure and HLA in healthy donors. The PCR made use of 60 Vbeta and 13 Jbeta primers. The data were produced by immunoSEQ multiplex PCR, yet TCRdb's version contains in-frame clones alone and is incomplete. The table has around 160,000 clones, about three quarters seen once. Sequences were obtained from PBMCs. The receptors here all came from a woman in her thirties or forties in good health and CMV-seropositive.

In this sample, this clone turned up once. CDR3 sequence reads: CASSQSRTRGNTGELFF. The CDR3 coding sequence is TGCGCCAGCAGCCAATCACGGACTAGAGGGAACACCGGGGAGCTGTTTTTT. This sequence joins TRBV4-3 and TRBJ2-2, with 7 bases identical to TRBD2. The trim removed 2 bases at V and 1 base at J, leaving 7 bases unmatched. Germline V gene lookup returns CDR1 LGHNA and CDR2 YSLEER. The CDR3 extends over 17 amino acids.

The V call is TRBV7-9, the J call TRBJ2-2; tentatively, D is TRBD1 (5 bases). This CDR3 spans 16 amino acids. Looked up from germline, CDR1 is SEHNR and CDR2 is FQNEAQ (reference sequence). Trimming removed 0 bases at V and 6 bases at J, with 14 bases between. The CDR3: CASSLARGRTAGELFF. The CDR3, as DNA: TGTGCCAGCAGCTTAGCAAGGGGCAGGACGGCCGGGGAGCTGTTTTTT.

The CDR3 DNA follows: TGCGCCAGCAGCCACGGAGGTAGTGTCGGGGAGCTGTTTTTT. It codes for CASSHGGSVGELFF. The chain is built from TRBV4-3 and TRBJ2-2, with D possibly being TRBD2 (5 bases). CDR3 size: 14 residues. Germline values: CDR1 LGHNA, CDR2 YSLEER. The germline V and J ends were trimmed by 3 bases and 7 bases, with 12 bases remaining between them.

This chain connects TRBV7-2 to TRBJ2-3; 9 bases line up with TRBD2. Losses at the gene ends were 0 bases for V and 2 bases for J; bases not matched to a gene: 6. CDR1 is SGHTA, CDR2 FQGNSA, per germline. This CDR3 is 17 amino acids long. In nucleotides, the CDR3 is TGTGCCAGCAGCTTAGCGCCGACTAGCGGATACACAGATACGCAGTATTTT. Translating gives CASSLAPTSGYTDTQYF.

CDR3: CASSPGSYGYTF. As DNA, the CDR3 is TGTGCCAGCTCACCAGGTAGCTATGGCTACACCTTC. The chain employs TRBV18 and TRBJ1-2; the D is unclear. Deletions cut 2 bases from V and 4 bases from J, with 5 bases between. The germline V gene has CDR1 KGHSH and CDR2 LQKENI. This CDR3 contains 12 residues. The variable domain in full, with the rest retrieved from reference TRBV18 and TRBJ1-2, is NAGVMQNPRHLVRRRGQEARLRCSPMKGHSHVYWYRQLPEEGLKFMVYLQKENIIDESGMPKERFSAEFPKEGPSILRIQQVVRGDSAAYFCASSPGSYGYTFGSGTRLTVV.

This clone was observed a few times. CDR3 nucleotide sequence: TGTGCCAGCAGTGAAGAGGGGGCCCCCTACGAGCAGTACTTC. Translation gives CASSEEGAPYEQYF. The V gene is TRBV2, the J gene TRBJ2-7, with TRBD1 matching over 7 bases. Germline assignment: CDR1 SNHLY and CDR2 FYNNEI. With V trimmed by 1 base and J by 2 bases, 2 bases remained unmatched. The CDR3 is 14 residues long.

This chain uses TRBV6-5 with TRBJ1-2; 7 positions match TRBD1. CDR1 is MNHEY and CDR2 is SVGAGI in the germline V gene. The CDR3 runs to 16 residues. V lost 4 bases to trimming and J lost 5 bases; unmatched junction nucleotides: 13. CDR3 DNA: TGTGCCAGCAGTTCAACAGGGGTTTCAAACTGGTATGGCTACACCTTC. Its translation: CASSSTGVSNWYGYTF.

The chain links TRBV6-5 to TRBJ2-1; 10 bases are shared with TRBD1. The J segment lost 8 bases and the V segment lost 7 bases, leaving 11 bases of the junction unmatched. The CDR3 is 15 amino acids. Germline CDR1 and CDR2: MNHEY and SVGAGI. This chain's CDR3 is CASMKGQGFSDEQFF. CDR3 DNA sequence: TGTGCCAGCATGAAGGGACAGGGGTTTTCAGATGAGCAGTTCTTC.

This chain links TRBV18 with TRBJ1-1; no reliable D call. The V gene lost 1 base and the J gene lost 2 bases, with 11 bases spanning the gap. The CDR3 has 15 residues. Germline V gene data show CDR1 as KGHSH and CDR2 as LQKENI. DNA for the CDR3: TGTGCCAGCTCACCACGACACCTCCTCAACACTGAAGCTTTCTTT. It encodes CASSPRHLLNTEAFF.

The chain carries TRBV5-1 and TRBJ1-4; 9 nucleotides line up with TRBD1. The CDR3 loop spans 14 amino acids. V shed 5 bases, J shed 6 bases, and the junction held 5 bases outside the gene matches. Per the germline V gene, CDR1 is SGHRS and CDR2 is YFSETQ. This chain's CDR3 is CASSPGQGDEKLFF. CDR3 nucleotides: TGCGCCAGCAGTCCGGGACAGGGAGATGAAAAACTGTTTTTT.

The V and J genes are TRBV25-1 and TRBJ2-7; 8 bases map to TRBD2. Trimming removed 1 base from V and 3 bases from J; junction bases left unmatched: 8. Germline V CDR1 and CDR2: MGHDK, SYGVNS. CDR3 size: 16 residues. Here the CDR3 reads CASSESEGREGYEQYF. In DNA, the CDR3 is TGTGCCAGCAGTGAATCCGAAGGCCGGGAGGGCTACGAGCAGTACTTC.

The chain is built from TRBV6-5 and TRBJ2-5; 9 bases align to TRBD1. With V trimmed by 5 bases and J by 4 bases, 8 bases remained unmatched. Germline CDR1 and CDR2: MNHEY and SVGAGI. The CDR3 extends over 15 amino acids. The CDR3 protein is CASSGSGQGLETQYF. CDR3 sequence (DNA): TGTGCCAGCAGTGGCTCGGGACAGGGATTAGAGACCCAGTACTTC.

V gene TRBV15 combines with J gene TRBJ2-5; D is uncertain. The CDR3 covers 14 residues. Deletions cut 1 base from V and 5 bases from J, with 11 bases between. From germline, CDR1 is LNHNV and CDR2 YYDKDF (reference sequence). The CDR3 sequence is CATSRAPPGETQYF. DNA of the CDR3: TGTGCCACCAGCAGAGCCCCCCCCGGGGAGACCCAGTACTTC.

This clone was found once. The genes are TRBV2 and TRBJ1-6, with TRBD1 identical over 8 bases. CDR3 length: 14 amino acids. V dropped 5 bases and J dropped 8; count of bases not matched to a gene: 5. The germline V gene encodes CDR1 SNHLY and CDR2 FYNNEI. Here the CDR3 reads CASSPGGPDSPLHF. The CDR3 DNA reads as TGTGCCAGCAGTCCAGGGGGCCCCGATTCACCCCTCCACTTT.

The chain couples TRBV5-1 to TRBJ2-3, with 7 positions matching TRBD2. CDR1 is SGHRS and CDR2 is YFSETQ in the germline V gene. V lost 0 bases, J lost 3 bases, and 4 bases stayed unmatched. The CDR3 is made up of 15 amino acids. This CDR3 is CASSLVGGITDTQYF. As DNA, the CDR3 is TGCGCCAGCAGCTTGGTCGGGGGGATAACAGATACGCAGTATTTT.

V is TRBV5-1 and J is TRBJ2-1; TRBD2 agrees at 13 bases. With V trimmed by 4 bases and J by 7 bases, 2 bases remained unmatched. The CDR3 spans 14 residues. The germline CDR1 and CDR2 sequences are SGHRS and YFSETQ. CDR3 region: CASSGTSGTNEQFF. The CDR3 region has the DNA TGCGCCAGCAGCGGGACTAGCGGGACGAATGAGCAGTTCTTC.

The V and J genes are TRBV30 and TRBJ2-3; D might be TRBD2 (6 bases). With 7 bases removed from V and 4 bases from J, the gap between germline ends came to 15 bases. Germline lookup yields CDR1 GTSNPN and CDR2 SVGIG (reference sequence). This CDR3 has 13 amino acids. In DNA, the CDR3 is TGTGCCTCCTGGGGGGATTGGGCAGATACGCAGTATTTT. This sequence encodes CASWGDWADTQYF.

This clone was counted at least ten times. The V gene is TRBV7-2, the J gene TRBJ1-4; no clear D gene. Per the germline V gene, CDR1 is SGHTA and CDR2 is FQGNSA. Trimming took off 8 bases at V and 3 bases at J, with 7 bases between the two ends. The CDR3 covers 12 residues. The CDR3 sequence is CASGQPNEKLFF. CDR3 in DNA: TGTGCCAGCGGGCAGCCTAATGAAAAACTGTTTTTT. The full variable domain, in which reference TRBV7-2 and TRBJ1-4 provide the parts outside the CDR3, is GAGVSQSPSNKVTEKGKDVELRCDPISGHTALYWYRQSLGQGLEFLIYFQGNSAPDKSGLPSDRFSAERTGGSVSTLTIQRTQQEDSAVYLCASGQPNEKLFFGSGTQLSVL.

J is TRBJ1-5 and V is TRBV6-5; 8 bases align to TRBD1. Germline V lookup: CDR1 MNHEY, CDR2 SVGAGI. This CDR3 has 15 residues. The J segment lost 7 bases and the V segment lost 11 bases, leaving 16 bases of the junction unmatched. This CDR3 is CAGGGTETGEQPQHF. CDR3 nucleotide sequence: TGTGCCGGGGGAGGGACCGAGACAGGGGAACAGCCCCAGCATTTT.

The V gene is TRBV6-5, the J gene TRBJ2-1; 13 nucleotides agree with TRBD2. The CDR3 is 15 amino acids. Germline V CDR1 and CDR2: MNHEY, SVGAGI. V gave up 6 bases and J gave up 7 bases; unmatched junction bases: 6. DNA of the CDR3: TGTGCCAGCAGGACACTAGCGGGAGGGTTAAATGAGCAGTTCTTC. Amino acids: CASRTLAGGLNEQFF.

The chain couples TRBV19 to TRBJ2-5, with 7 bases lining up with TRBD1. The CDR3 runs 16 residues. The J segment lost 3 bases and the V segment lost 3 bases, leaving 10 bases of the junction unmatched. Germline V lookup: CDR1 LNHDA, CDR2 SQIVND (reference sequence). The CDR3 region is CASSIHLTGLKETQYF. The DNA of the CDR3 is TGTGCCAGTAGTATTCATTTGACAGGGTTAAAAGAGACCCAGTACTTC.